This T cell receptor (beta chain) appears in the sequencing data of a study of control samples from healthy donors and cancer patients. The germline V and J ends were trimmed by 3 bases and 4 bases, with 18 bases remaining between them. Germline CDR1 is GTSNPN and CDR2 is SVGIG (reference sequence). This CDR3 comprises 15 residues. Using immunoSEQ multiplex PCR, the repertoire was profiled, and TCRdb retains in-frame clones only, with some absent. The sample includes 100,000 to 150,000 clones, 88% of them seen just once. Sequencing was done on a sample of blood. The sequence came from a man in his fifties or sixties in good health. The chain recombines TRBV30 with TRBJ1-2; no clear D gene. The CDR3 DNA sequence: TGTGCCTGGAGATCCCCAGGTGGCACTCTCTATGGCTACACCTTC. It encodes CAWRSPGGTLYGYTF.